Described below is a single TCR beta chain sequence and its context. The PCR used 60 Vbeta and 13 Jbeta primers. Profiled with immunoSEQ multiplex PCR; TCRdb holds only in-frame clones, not every one. The sample has some 160,000 clones; approximately 80% are singletons. This entry is derived from a study of cytomegalovirus exposure and HLA in healthy donors. Germline V CDR1 and CDR2: SGHRS, YFSETQ. V was cut by 0 bases and J by 0 bases, with 12 bases left in between. The length of the CDR3 is 16 residues. This rearrangement joins TRBV5-1 to TRBJ1-1; no clear D gene. This receptor was identified in a woman younger than 35 in good health and CMV-seronegative. Sequencing was performed on PBMCs. CDR3 nucleotide sequence: TGCGCCAGCAGCTTGGAATTTACAATCATGAACACTGAAGCTTTCTTT. Residues: CASSLEFTIMNTEAFF.